The T cell receptor (beta chain) under discussion was sequenced for a study of shared clonotypes between healthy human individuals. Libraries were prepared by immunoSEQ multiplex PCR; TCRdb keeps only in-frame clonotypes and omits some of them. The table shows a few hundred thousand clones, with approximately 65% occurring only once. The CDR3 runs to 14 residues. Trimming left V 3 bases short and J 6 bases short, with 13 bases between. CDR1 is SGHAT, CDR2 FQNNGV, per germline. Sequenced input: memory CD4+ T cells sorted from blood. Subset: CD45RA-negative fraction. This clonotype was sampled from a man aged 25 to 45 in good health. The J gene is TRBJ2-3, the V gene TRBV11-2; D may correspond to TRBD1 or TRBD2 (5 bases each). The CDR3 DNA is TGTGCCAGCAGCTTCCGGGACCCCGTTGATACGCAGTATTTT. Protein product: CASSFRDPVDTQYF. The whole variable domain, filled in from reference TRBV11-2 and TRBJ2-3, reads EAGVAQSPRYKIIEKRQSVAFWCNPISGHATLYWYQQILGQGPKLLIQFQNNGVVDDSQLPKDRFSAERLKGVDSTLKIQPAKLEDSAVYLCASSFRDPVDTQYFGPGTRLTVL.